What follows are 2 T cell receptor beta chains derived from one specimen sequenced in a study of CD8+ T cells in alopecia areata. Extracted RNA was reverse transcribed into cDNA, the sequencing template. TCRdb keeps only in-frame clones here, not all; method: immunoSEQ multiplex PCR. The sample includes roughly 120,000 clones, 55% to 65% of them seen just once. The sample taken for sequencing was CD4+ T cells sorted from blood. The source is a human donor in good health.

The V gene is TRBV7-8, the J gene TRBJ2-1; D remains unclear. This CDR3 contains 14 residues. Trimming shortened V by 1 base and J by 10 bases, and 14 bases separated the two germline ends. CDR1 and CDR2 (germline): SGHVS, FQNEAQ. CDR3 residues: CASSLVPPAVEQFF. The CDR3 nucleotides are TGTGCCAGCAGCTTAGTTCCGCCCGCCGTAGAGCAGTTCTTC.

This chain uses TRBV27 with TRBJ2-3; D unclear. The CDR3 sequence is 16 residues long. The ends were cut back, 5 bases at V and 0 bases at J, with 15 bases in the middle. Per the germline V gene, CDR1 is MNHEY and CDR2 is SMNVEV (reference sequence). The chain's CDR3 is CASSPPGPLSTDTQYF. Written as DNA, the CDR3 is TGTGCCAGCAGTCCCCCCGGACCCCTAAGCACAGATACGCAGTATTTT.